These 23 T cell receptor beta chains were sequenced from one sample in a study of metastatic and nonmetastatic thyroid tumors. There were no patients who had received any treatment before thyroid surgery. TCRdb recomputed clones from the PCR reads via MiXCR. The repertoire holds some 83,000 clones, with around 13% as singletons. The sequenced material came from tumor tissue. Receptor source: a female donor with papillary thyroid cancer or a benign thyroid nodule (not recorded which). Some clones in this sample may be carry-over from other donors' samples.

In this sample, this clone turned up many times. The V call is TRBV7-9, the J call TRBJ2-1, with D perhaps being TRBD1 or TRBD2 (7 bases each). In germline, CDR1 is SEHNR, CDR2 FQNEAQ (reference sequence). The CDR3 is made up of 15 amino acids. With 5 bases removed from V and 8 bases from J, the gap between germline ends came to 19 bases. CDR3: CASSGGGGASDEQFF. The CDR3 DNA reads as TGTGCCAGCAGCGGGGGAGGGGGCGCATCCGATGAGCAGTTCTTC.

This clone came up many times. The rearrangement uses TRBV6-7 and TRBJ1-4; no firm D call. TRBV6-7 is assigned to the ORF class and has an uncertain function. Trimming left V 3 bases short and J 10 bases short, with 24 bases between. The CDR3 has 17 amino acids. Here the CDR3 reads CASSYVIPGRTWGKLFF. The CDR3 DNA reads TGTGCCAGCAGTTATGTAATTCCGGGAAGAACTTGGGGAAAACTGTTTTTT.

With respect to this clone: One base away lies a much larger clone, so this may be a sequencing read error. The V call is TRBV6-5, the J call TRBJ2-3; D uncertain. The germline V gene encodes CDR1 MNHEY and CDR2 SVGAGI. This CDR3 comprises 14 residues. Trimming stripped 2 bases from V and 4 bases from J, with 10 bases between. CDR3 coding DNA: TGTGCCAGCAGTTACATTCGAGGTTCAGATACGCAGTATTTT. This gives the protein CASSYIRGSDTQYF.

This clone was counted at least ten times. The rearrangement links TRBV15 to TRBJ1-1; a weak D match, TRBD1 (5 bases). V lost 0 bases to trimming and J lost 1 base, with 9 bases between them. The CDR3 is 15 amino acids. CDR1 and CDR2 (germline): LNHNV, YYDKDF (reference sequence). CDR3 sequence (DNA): TGTGCCACCAGCAGAGATCGGGGCGAGAACACTGAAGCTTTCTTT. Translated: CATSRDRGENTEAFF.

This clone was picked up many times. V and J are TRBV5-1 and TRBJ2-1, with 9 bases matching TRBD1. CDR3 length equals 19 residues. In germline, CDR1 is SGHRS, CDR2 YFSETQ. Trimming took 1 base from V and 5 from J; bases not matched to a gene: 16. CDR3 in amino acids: CASSLLWTGVMSSDNEQFF. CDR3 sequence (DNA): TGCGCCAGCAGCTTGCTATGGACAGGGGTAATGAGTAGCGACAATGAGCAGTTCTTC.

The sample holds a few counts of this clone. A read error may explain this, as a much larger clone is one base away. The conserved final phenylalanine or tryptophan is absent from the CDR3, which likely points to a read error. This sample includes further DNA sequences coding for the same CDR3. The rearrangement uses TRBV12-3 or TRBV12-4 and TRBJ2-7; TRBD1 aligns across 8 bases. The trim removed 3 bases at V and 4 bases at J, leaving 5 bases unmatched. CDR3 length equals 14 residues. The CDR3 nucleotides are TGTGCCAGCAGTTTTCAGGGGGCCCCATACGAGCAGTACCTC. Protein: CASSFQGAPYEQYL.

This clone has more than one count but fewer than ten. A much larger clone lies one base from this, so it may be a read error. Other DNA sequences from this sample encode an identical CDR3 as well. The CDR3 DNA reads TGTGCCAGCAGTCTACCCGGGACAGCAGCTTTCTTT. Its translation: CASSLPGTAAFF. The rearrangement joins TRBV28 to TRBJ1-1; 7 bases map to TRBD1. This CDR3 spans 12 amino acids. The junction had 7 bases not matched to a gene; V was cut back by 5 bases and J by 10 bases. Germline V lookup: CDR1 MDHEN, CDR2 SYDVKM.

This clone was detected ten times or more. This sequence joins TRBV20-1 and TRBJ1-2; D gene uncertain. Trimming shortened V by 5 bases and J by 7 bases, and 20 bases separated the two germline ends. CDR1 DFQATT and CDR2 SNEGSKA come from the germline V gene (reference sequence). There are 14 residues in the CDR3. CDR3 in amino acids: CSAQQRTHPGGYTF. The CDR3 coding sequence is TGCAGTGCTCAACAACGGACTCACCCGGGTGGCTACACCTTC.

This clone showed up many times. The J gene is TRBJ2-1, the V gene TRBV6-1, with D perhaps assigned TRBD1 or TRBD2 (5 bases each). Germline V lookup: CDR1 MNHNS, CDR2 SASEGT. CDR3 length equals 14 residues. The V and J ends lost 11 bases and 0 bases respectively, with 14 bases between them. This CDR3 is CAAGTSASYNEQFF. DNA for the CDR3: TGTGCCGCCGGGACCAGCGCCTCCTACAATGAGCAGTTCTTC.

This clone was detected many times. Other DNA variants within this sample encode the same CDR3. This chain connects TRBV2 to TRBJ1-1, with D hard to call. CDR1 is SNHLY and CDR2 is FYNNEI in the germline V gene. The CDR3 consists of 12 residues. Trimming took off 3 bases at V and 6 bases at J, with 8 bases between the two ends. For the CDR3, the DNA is TGTGCCAGCAGTGAGTTTACAGCTGAAGCTTTCTTT. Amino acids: CASSEFTAEAFF. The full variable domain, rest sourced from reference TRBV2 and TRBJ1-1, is EPEVTQTPSHQVTQMGQEVILRCVPISNHLYFYWYRQILGQKVEFLVSFYNNEISEKSEIFDDQFSVERPDGSNFTLKIRSTKLEDSAMYFCASSEFTAEAFFGQGTRLTVV.

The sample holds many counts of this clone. CDR3 sequence (DNA): TGCAGTGCCACCACTAGCTATGAGCAGTTCTTC. Its translation: CSATTSYEQFF. This chain connects TRBV20-1 to TRBJ2-1; D perhaps matches TRBD2 (6 bases). CDR3 length equals 11 residues. Germline V gene lookup returns CDR1 DFQATT and CDR2 SNEGSKA (reference sequence). V lost 6 bases and J lost 8, with 11 bases in between.

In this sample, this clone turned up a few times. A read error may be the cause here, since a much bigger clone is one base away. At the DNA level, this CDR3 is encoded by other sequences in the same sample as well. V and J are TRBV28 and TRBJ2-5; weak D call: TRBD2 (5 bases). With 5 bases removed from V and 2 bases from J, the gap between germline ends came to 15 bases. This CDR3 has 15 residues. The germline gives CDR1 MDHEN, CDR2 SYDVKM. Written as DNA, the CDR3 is TGTGCCAGCAGTCGCCTGCTAGGACTGCAAGAGACCCAGTACTTC. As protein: CASSRLLGLQETQYF.

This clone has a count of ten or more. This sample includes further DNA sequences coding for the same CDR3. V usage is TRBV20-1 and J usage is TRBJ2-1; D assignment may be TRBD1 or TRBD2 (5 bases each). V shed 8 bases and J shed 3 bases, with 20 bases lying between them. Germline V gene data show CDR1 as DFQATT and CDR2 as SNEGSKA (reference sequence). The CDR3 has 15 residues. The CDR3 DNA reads TGCAGTAAAAGGGGTAGGCGGGCAGGCTACAATGAGCAGTTCTTC. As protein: CSKRGRRAGYNEQFF.

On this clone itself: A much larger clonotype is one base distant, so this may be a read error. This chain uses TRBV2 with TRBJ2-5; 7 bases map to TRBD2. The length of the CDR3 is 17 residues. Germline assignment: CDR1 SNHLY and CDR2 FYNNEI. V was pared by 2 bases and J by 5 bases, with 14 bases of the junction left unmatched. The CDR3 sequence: CASSESVRGRASETQYF. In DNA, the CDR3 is TGTGCCAGCAGTGAATCTGTGAGAGGGAGGGCCTCGGAGACCCAGTACTTC.

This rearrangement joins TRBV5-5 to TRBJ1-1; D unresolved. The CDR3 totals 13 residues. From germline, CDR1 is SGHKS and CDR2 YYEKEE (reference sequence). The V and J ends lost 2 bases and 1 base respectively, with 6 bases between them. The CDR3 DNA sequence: TGTGCCAGCAGCTTTTATCAGAACACTGAAGCTTTCTTT. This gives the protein CASSFYQNTEAFF.

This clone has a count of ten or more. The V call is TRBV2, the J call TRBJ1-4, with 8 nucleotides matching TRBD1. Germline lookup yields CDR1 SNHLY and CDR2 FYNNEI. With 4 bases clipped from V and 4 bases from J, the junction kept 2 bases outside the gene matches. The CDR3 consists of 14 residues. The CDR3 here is CASSGQGINEKLFF. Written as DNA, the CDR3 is TGTGCCAGCAGTGGACAGGGGATTAATGAAAAACTGTTTTTT.

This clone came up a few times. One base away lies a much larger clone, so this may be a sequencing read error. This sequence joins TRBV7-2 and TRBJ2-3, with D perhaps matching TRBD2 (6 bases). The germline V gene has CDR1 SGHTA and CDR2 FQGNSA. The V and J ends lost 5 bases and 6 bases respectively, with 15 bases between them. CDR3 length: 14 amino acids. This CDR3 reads CASSQVGGTDTQYF. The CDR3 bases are TGTGCCAGCAGCCAAGTCGGGGGAACCGATACGCAGTATTTT.

Written as DNA, the CDR3 is TGTGCCAGCAGTGCGCCGACTAGCGGGGGGGCGAATGAGCAGTTCTTC. Amino acids: CASSAPTSGGANEQFF. The chain carries TRBV6-1 and TRBJ2-1, with TRBD2 matching over 14 bases. Germline loops: CDR1 MNHNS, CDR2 SASEGT. V was pared by 4 bases and J by 7 bases, with 6 bases of the junction left unmatched. The CDR3 is 16 amino acids.

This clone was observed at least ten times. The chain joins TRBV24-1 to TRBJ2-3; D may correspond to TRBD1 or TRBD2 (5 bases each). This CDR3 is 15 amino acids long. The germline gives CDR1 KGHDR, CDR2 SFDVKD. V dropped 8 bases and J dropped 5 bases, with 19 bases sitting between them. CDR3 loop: CATTPGDPGRDTQYF. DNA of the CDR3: TGTGCCACCACCCCCGGGGACCCTGGTCGAGATACGCAGTATTTT.

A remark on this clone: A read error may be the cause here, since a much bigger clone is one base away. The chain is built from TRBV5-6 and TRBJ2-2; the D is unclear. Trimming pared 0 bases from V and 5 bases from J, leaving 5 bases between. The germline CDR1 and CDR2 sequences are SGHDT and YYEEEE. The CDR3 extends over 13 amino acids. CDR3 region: CASSLDRTGELFF. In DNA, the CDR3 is TGTGCCAGCAGCTTGGATCGGACCGGGGAGCTGTTTTTT.

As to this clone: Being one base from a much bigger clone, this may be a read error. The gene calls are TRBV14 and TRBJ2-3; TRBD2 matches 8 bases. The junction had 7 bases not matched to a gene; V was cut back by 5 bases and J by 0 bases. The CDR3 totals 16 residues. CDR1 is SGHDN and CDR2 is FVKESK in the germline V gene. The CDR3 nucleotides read TGTGCCAGCAGCTTGGGGGCTAGCGGGAGCACAGATACGCAGTATTTT. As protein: CASSLGASGSTDTQYF.

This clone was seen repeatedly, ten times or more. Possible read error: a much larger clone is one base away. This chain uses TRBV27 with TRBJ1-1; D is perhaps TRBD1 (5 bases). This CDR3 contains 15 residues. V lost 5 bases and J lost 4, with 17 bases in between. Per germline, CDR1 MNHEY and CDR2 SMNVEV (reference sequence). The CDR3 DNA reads TGTGCCAGCAGTCCGCGGCCTCCGGGGGGCACTGAAGCTTTCTTT. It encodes CASSPRPPGGTEAFF.

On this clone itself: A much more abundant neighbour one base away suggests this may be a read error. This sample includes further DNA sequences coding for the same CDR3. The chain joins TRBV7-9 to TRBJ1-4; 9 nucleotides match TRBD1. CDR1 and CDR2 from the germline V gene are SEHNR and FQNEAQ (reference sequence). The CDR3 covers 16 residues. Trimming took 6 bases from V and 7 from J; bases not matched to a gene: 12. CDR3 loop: CASSRPPGQGCEKLFF. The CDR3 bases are TGTGCCAGCAGTAGACCCCCTGGACAGGGGTGTGAAAAACTGTTTTTT.